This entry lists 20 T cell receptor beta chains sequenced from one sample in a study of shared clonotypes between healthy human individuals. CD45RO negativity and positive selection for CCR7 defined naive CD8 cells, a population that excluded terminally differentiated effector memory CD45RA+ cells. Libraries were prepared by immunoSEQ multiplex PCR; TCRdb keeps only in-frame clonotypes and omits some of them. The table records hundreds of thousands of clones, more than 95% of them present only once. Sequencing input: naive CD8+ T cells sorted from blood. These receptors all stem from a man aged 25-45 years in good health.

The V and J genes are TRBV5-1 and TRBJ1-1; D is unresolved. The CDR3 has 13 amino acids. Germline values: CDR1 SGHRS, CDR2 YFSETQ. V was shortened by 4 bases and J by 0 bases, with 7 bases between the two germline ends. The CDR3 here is CASSPALNTEAFF. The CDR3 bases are TGCGCCAGCAGCCCCGCGTTGAACACTGAAGCTTTCTTT.

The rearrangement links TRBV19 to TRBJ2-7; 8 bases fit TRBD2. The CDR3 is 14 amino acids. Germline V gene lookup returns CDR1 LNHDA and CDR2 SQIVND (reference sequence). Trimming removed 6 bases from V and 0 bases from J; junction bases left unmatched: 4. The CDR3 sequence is CASRTSGSSYEQYF. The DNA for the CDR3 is TGTGCCAGTAGAACCAGCGGGAGCTCCTACGAGCAGTACTTC.

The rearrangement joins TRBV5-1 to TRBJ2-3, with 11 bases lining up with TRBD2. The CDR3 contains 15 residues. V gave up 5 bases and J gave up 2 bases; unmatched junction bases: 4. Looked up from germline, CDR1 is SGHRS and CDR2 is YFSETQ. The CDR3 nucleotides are TGCGCCAGCAGGGGGACTAGCGGACACACAGATACGCAGTATTTT. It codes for CASRGTSGHTDTQYF. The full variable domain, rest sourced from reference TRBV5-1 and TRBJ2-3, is KAGVTQTPRYLIKTRGQQVTLSCSPISGHRSVSWYQQTPGQGLQFLFEYFSETQRNKGNFPGRFSGRQFSNSRSEMNVSTLELGDSALYLCASRGTSGHTDTQYFGPGTRLTVL.

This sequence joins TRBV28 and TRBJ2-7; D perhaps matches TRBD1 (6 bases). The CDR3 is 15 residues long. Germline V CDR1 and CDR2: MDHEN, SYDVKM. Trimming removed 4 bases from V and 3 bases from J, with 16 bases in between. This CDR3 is CASSWGPGTLYEQYF. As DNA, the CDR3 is TGTGCCAGCAGTTGGGGGCCAGGGACCCTCTACGAGCAGTACTTC.

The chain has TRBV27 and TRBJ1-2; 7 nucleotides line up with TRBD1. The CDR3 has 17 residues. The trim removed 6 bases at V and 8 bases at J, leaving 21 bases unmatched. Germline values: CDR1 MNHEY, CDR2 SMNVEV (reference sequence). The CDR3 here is CASSTQIFGTDAGGYTF. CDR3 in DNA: TGTGCCAGCAGCACACAGATCTTCGGGACAGATGCCGGCGGCTACACCTTC.

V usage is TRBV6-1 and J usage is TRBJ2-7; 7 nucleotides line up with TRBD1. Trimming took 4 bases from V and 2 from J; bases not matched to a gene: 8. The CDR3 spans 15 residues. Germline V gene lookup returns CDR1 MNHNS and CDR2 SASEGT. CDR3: CASSVPGQTTYEQYF. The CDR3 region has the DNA TGTGCCAGCAGTGTTCCGGGACAGACCACCTACGAGCAGTACTTC.

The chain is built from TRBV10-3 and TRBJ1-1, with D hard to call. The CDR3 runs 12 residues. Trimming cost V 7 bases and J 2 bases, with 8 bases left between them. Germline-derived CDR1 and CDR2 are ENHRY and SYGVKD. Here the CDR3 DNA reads TGTGCCATCATCGGAGAAAACACTGAAGCTTTCTTT. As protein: CAIIGENTEAFF.

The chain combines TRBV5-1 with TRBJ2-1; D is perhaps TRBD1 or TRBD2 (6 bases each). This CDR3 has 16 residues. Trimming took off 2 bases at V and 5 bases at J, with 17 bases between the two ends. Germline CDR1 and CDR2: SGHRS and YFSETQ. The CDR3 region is CASSFWGAHGDNEQFF. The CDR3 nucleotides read TGCGCCAGCAGCTTTTGGGGGGCGCATGGGGACAATGAGCAGTTCTTC.

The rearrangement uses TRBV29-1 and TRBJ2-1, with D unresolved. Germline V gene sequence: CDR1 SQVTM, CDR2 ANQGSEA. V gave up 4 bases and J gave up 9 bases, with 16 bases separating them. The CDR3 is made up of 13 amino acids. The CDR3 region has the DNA TGCAGCGTTGTAAAAGGTCACGCTGGTGAGCAGTTCTTC. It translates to CSVVKGHAGEQFF.

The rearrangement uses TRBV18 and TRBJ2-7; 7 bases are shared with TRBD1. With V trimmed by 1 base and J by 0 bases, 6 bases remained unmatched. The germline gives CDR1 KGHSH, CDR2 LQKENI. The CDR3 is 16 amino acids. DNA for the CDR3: TGTGCCAGCTCACCACTCGTACAGGGGAGCTCCTACGAGCAGTACTTC. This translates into CASSPLVQGSSYEQYF. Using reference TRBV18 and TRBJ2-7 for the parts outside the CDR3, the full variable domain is NAGVMQNPRHLVRRRGQEARLRCSPMKGHSHVYWYRQLPEEGLKFMVYLQKENIIDESGMPKERFSAEFPKEGPSILRIQQVVRGDSAAYFCASSPLVQGSSYEQYFGPGTRLTVT.

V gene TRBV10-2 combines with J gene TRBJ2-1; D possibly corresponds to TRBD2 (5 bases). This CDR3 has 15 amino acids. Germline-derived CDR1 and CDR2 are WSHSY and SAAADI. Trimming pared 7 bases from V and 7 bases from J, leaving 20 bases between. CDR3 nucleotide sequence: TGCGCCAGCAACCCCCTGGGTGGGAGTAGGAATGAGCAGTTCTTC. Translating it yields CASNPLGGSRNEQFF.

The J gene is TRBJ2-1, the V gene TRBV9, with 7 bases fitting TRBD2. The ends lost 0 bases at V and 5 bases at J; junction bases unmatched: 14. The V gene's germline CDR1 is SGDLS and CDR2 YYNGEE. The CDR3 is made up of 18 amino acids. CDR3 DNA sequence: TGTGCCAGCAGCGTAGAGGTTCCGGGAGGCAGAAACAACAATGAGCAGTTCTTC. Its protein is CASSVEVPGGRNNNEQFF.

The CDR3, as DNA: TGTGCCAGCAGTGCCCCAGGACAGGGCGTGGACACTGAAGCTTTCTTT. This codes for CASSAPGQGVDTEAFF. This chain joins TRBV9 and TRBJ1-1, with 8 bases that match TRBD1. Trimming at V came to 5 bases and at J to 3 bases, leaving 12 bases not matched to a gene. The CDR3 length is 16 residues. From germline, CDR1 is SGDLS and CDR2 YYNGEE. Variable domain in full (rest from reference TRBV9 and TRBJ1-1): DSGVTQTPKHLITATGQRVTLRCSPRSGDLSVYWYQQSLDQGLQFLIQYYNGEERAKGNILERFSAQQFPDLHSELNLSSLELGDSALYFCASSAPGQGVDTEAFFGQGTRLTVV.

The DNA for the CDR3 is TGTGCCACCAGCTACAGGGGAGGCTTGAACACTGAAGCTTTCTTT. This sequence encodes CATSYRGGLNTEAFF. The chain employs TRBV15 and TRBJ1-1, with 7 bases lining up with TRBD1. V lost 5 bases, J lost 0 bases, and 6 bases stayed unmatched. Germline V gene lookup returns CDR1 LNHNV and CDR2 YYDKDF (reference sequence). This CDR3 has 15 amino acids.

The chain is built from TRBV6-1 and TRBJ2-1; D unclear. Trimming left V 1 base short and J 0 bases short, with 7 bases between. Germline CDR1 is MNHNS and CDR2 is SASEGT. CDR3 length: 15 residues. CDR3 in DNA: TGTGCCAGCAGTGAAGACGAGAGCTCCTACAATGAGCAGTTCTTC. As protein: CASSEDESSYNEQFF.

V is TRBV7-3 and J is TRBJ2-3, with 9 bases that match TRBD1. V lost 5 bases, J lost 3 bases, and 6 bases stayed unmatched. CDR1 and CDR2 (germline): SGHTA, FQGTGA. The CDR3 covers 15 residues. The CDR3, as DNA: TGTGCCAGCAGCCAGGGACAGGGACGGACAGATACGCAGTATTTT. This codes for CASSQGQGRTDTQYF.

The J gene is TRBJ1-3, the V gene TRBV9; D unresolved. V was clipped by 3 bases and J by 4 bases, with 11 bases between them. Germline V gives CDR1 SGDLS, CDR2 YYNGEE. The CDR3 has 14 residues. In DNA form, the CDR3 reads TGTGCCAGCAGCGGCACGGTGTCCGGAAACACCATATATTTT. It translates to CASSGTVSGNTIYF.

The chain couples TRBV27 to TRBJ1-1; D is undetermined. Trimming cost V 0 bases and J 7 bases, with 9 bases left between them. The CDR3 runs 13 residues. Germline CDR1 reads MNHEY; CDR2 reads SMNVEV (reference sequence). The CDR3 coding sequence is TGTGCCAGCAGTTTATCGCACAAGGGTGAAGCTTTCTTT. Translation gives CASSLSHKGEAFF.

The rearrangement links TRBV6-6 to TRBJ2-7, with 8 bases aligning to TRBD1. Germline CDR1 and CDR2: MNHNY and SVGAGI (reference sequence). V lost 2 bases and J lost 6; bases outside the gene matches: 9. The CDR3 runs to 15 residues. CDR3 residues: CASSYQTGVIVEQYF. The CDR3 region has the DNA TGTGCCAGCAGTTACCAGACAGGGGTTATCGTCGAGCAGTACTTC.

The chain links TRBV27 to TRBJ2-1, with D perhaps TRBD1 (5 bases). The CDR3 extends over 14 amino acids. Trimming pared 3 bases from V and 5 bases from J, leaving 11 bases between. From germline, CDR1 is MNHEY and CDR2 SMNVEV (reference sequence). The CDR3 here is CASSFVGANNEQFF. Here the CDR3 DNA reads TGTGCCAGCAGTTTCGTAGGGGCGAACAATGAGCAGTTCTTC.